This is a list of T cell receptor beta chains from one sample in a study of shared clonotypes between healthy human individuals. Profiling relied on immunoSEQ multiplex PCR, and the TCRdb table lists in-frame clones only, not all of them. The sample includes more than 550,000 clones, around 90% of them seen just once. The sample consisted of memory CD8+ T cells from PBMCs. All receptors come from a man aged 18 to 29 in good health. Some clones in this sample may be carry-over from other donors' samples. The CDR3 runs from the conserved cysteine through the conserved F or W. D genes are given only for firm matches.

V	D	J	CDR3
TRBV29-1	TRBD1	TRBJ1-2	CSGGAGTGTYGYTF
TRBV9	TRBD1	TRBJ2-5	CASSGRTGGETQYF
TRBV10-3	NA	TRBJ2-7	CAISESGSFYEQYF
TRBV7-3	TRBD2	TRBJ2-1	CASSISGNKNEQFF
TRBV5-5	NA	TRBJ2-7	CASSFTDTFYEQYF
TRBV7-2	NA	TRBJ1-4	CASSLAIGDEKLFF
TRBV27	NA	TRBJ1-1	CASSLLAGSEAFF
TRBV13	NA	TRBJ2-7	CASSPDSSNPTEQYF
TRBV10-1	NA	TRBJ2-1	CASSESPRDLNNEQFF
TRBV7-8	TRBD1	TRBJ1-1	CASSETGGTNVLNTEAFF
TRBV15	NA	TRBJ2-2	CATSRSRAGELFF
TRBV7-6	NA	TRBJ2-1	CASSLGPRATPFF
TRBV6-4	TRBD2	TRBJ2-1	CASSETSGSSNEQFF
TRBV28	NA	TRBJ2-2	CASRRNMRTGELFF
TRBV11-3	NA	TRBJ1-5	CASSLSPGQMLCRNQPQHF
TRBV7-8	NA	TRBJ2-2	CASSQELPNTGELFF
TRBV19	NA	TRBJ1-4	CASSIANGGREKLFF
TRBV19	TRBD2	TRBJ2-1	CATSLAGNYNEQFF
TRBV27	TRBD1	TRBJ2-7	CASSRTGPTYEQYF
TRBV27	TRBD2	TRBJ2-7	CASSSSGRGYEQYF
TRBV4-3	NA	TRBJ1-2	CASSLEEGENYGYTF
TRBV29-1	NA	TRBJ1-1	CSVPGRVF
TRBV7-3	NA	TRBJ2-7	CASSPGVGERGYEQYF
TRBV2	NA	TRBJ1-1	CASSEIKGRAEAFF
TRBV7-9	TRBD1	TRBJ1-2	CASGDRDSPYYGYTF
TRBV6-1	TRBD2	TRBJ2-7	CASSDLAGGPGEQYF
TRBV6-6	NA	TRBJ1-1	CASSWGTIGTEAFF
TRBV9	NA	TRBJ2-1	CASSASWGLNNEQFF
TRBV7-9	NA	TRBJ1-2	CASSPPKPQGNYGYTF
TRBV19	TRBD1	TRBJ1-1	CASSTWDRRTEAFF
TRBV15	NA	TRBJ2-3	CATSSNTDTQYF
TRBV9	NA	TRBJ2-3	CASNTGSHTDTQYF
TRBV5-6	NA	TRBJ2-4	CASSQGLNGIQYF
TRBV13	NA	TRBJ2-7	CAVGTQPGEQYF
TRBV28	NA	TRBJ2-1	CASSLTPGLNNEQFF
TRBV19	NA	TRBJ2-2	CASGWPTGELFF
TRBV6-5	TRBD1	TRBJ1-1	CASRGQGGGNTEAFF
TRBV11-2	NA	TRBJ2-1	CASSFLGASYNEQFF
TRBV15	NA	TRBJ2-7	CATSRDRAEGEVGYEQYF
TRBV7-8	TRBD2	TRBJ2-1	CASSPGLAGVGDEQFF
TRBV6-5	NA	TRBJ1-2	CASSYSMADIYGYTF
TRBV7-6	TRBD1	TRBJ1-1	CASRPPGGVNTEAFF
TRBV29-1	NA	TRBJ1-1	CSVERRGLALGTEAFF
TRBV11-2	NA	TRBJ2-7	CASSLVPGSYEQYF